Below, 6 T cell receptor beta chains from the same sample are listed, as sequenced in a study of blood T cell repertoires in COVID-19 (dated by TCRdb to about 2020). Receptors were amplified or captured by the immunoSEQ multiplex PCR assay. TCRdb's version of the immuneACCESS table is confined to in-frame rearrangements and falls short of the full clone set. An unresolved V gene accounts for under half of the shortfall where checked; the remainder is of unknown origin. This sample has 290,000 or so clones in its table, and roughly 80% of those were observed once. In total, the top ten clones hold about 5% of the sample. The sequenced sample consisted of PBMCs or T cells enriched from blood (not recorded which). These receptors all come from a man aged 35-49 years who had been exposed to COVID-19.

Of note for this clone: This same CDR3 is encoded by further DNA sequences in the sample. This chain connects TRBV27 to TRBJ2-7; 13 positions agree with TRBD2. Losses at the gene ends were 6 bases for V and 3 bases for J; bases not matched to a gene: 5. Germline CDR1 MNHEY, CDR2 SMNVEV (reference sequence). The CDR3 totals 15 residues. The CDR3 DNA is TGTGCCAGCAGAAATGGACTAGCGGGAGTCTACGAGCAGTACTTC. This codes for CASRNGLAGVYEQYF.

The chain combines TRBV30 with TRBJ2-1; D may be TRBD2 (7 bases). The length of the CDR3 is 13 residues. V lost 3 bases and J 9 bases, leaving 15 bases between the germline ends. Per germline, CDR1 GTSNPN and CDR2 SVGIG (reference sequence). The CDR3 spells CAWSEGGPPEQFF. CDR3 DNA: TGTGCCTGGAGCGAGGGGGGGCCCCCTGAGCAGTTCTTC.

V is TRBV19 and J is TRBJ2-6; TRBD2 agrees at 7 bases. Germline CDR1 LNHDA, CDR2 SQIVND (reference sequence). The CDR3 extends over 15 amino acids. V lost 5 bases, J lost 2 bases, and 3 bases stayed unmatched. CDR3 residues: CASSRGVPGANVLTF. CDR3 nucleotides: TGTGCCAGTAGTCGGGGGGTTCCTGGGGCCAACGTCCTGACTTTC.

V and J are TRBV14 and TRBJ2-7; 12 bases match TRBD2. V shed 2 bases and J 5 bases; nucleotides not matched to a gene: 7. Germline assignment: CDR1 SGHDN and CDR2 FVKESK. The CDR3 length is 16 residues. The CDR3 DNA is TGTGCCAGCAGCCAACTCCTAGCGGGAGGGAGGAACGAGCAGTACTTC. It specifies CASSQLLAGGRNEQYF. Supplemented by reference TRBV14 and TRBJ2-7, the full variable domain reads EAGVTQFPSHSVIEKGQTVTLRCDPISGHDNLYWYRRVMGKEIKFLLHFVKESKQDESGMPNNRFLAERTGGTYSTLKVQPAELEDSGVYFCASSQLLAGGRNEQYFGPGTRLTVT.

This chain connects TRBV13 to TRBJ2-3, with D maybe TRBD1 (6 bases). Trimming removed 2 bases at V and 4 bases at J, with 10 bases between. The CDR3 consists of 14 residues. CDR1 is PRHDT, CDR2 FYEKMQ, per germline (reference sequence). Here the CDR3 reads CASSLQGSADTQYF. The CDR3 nucleotides are TGTGCCAGCAGCTTACAGGGGAGCGCAGATACGCAGTATTTT.

This chain connects TRBV3-1 (or the pseudogene TRBV3-2) to TRBJ2-5, with a weak D call TRBD1 (5 bases). Germline CDR1 is LGHDT and CDR2 is YNNKEL (reference sequence). The CDR3 is made up of 14 amino acids. V was cut by 5 bases and J by 5 bases, with 15 bases left in between. This chain's CDR3 is CASSLGQATETQYF. The CDR3 DNA is TGTGCCAGCAGCTTAGGACAAGCCACGGAGACCCAGTACTTC.